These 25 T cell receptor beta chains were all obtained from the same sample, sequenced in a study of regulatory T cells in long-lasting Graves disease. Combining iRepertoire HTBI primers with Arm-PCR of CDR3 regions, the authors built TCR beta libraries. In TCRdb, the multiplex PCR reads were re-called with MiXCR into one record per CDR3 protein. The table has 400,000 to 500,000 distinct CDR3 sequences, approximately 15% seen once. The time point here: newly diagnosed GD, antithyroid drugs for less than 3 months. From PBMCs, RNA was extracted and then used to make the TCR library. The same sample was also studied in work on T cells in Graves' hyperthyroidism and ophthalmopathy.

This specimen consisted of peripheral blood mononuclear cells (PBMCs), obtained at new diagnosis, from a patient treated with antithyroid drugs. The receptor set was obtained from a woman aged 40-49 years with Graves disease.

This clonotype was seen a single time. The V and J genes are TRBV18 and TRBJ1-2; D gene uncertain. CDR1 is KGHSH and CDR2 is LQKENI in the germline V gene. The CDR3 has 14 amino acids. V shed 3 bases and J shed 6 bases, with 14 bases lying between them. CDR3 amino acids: CASSPSSTSDGYTF. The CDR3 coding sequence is TGTGCCAGCTCACCGTCATCCACTTCGGATGGCTACACCTTC.

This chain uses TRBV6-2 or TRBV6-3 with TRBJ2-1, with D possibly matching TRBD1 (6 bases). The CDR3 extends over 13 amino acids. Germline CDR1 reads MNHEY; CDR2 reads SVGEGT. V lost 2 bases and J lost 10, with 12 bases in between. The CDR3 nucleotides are TGTGCCAGCAGTTACCCAGGGGTTCGGGAGCAGTTCTTC. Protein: CASSYPGVREQFF.

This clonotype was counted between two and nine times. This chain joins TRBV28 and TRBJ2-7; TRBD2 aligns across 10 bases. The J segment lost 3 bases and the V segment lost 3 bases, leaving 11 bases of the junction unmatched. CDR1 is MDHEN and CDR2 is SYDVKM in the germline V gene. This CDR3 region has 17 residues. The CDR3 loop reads CASSFRLAGVRNYEQYF. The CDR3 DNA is TGTGCCAGCAGTTTTCGGCTAGCGGGAGTCCGTAACTACGAGCAGTACTTC.

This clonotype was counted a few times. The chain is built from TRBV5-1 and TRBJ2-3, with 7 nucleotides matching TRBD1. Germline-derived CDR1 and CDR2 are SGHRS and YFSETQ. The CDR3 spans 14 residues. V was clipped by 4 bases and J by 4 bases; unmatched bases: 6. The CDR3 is CASSPTQGADTQYF. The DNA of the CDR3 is TGCGCCAGCAGCCCTACCCAGGGGGCAGATACGCAGTATTTT.

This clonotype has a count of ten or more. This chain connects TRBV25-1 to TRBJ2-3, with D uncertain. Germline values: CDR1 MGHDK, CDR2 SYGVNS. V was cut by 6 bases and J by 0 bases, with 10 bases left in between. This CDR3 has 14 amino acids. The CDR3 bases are TGTGCCAGCAGCGTAGACTCTAGCACAGATACGCAGTATTTT. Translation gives CASSVDSSTDTQYF.

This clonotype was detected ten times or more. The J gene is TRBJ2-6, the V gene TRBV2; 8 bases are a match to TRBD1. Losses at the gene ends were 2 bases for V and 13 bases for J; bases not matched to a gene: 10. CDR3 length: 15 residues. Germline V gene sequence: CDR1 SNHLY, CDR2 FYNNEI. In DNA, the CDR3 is TGTGCCAGCAGTGAAAGAACGGCAGGGGGCGCGGTCCTGACTTTC. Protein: CASSERTAGGAVLTF. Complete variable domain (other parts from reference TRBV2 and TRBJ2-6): EPEVTQTPSHQVTQMGQEVILRCVPISNHLYFYWYRQILGQKVEFLVSFYNNEISEKSEIFDDQFSVERPDGSNFTLKIRSTKLEDSAMYFCASSERTAGGAVLTFGAGSRLTVL.

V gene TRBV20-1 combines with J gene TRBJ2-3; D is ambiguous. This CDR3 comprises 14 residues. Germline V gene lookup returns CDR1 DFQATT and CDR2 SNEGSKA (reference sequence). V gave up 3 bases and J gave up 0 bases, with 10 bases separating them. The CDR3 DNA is TGCAGTGCTAGCAGGCCATCTAGCACAGATACGCAGTATTTT. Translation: CSASRPSSTDTQYF.

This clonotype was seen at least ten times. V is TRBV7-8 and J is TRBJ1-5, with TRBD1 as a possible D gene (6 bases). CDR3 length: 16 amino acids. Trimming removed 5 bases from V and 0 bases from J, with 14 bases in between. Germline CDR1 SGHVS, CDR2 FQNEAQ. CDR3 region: CASSIGQLYSNQPQHF. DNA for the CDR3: TGTGCCAGCAGCATAGGACAGTTATATAGCAATCAGCCCCAGCATTTT.

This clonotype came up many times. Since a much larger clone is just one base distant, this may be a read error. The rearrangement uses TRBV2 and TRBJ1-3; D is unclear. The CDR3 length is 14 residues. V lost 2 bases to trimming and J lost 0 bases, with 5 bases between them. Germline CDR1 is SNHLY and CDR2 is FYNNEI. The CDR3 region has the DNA TGTGCCAGCAGTGAACTCCGCTCTGGAAACACCATATATTTT. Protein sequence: CASSELRSGNTIYF.

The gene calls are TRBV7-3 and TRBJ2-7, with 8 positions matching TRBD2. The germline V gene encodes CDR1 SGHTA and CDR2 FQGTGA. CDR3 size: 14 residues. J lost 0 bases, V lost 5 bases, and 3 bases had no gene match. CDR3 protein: CASSVSGNSYEQYF. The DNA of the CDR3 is TGTGCCAGCAGCGTTAGCGGGAACTCCTACGAGCAGTACTTC.

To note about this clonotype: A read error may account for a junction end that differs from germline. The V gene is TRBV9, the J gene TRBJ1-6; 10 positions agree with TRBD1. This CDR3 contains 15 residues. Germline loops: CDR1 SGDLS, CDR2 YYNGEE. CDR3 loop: CASNNGGTGASPLRF. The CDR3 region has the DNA TGTGCCAGCAACAATGGGGGGACAGGGGCCTCACCCCTCCGCTTT.

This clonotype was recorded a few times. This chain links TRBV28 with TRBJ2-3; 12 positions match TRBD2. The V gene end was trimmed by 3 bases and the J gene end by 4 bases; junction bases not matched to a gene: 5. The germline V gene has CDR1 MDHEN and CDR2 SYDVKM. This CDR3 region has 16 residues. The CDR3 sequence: CASSLTSGSWADTQYF. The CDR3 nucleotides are TGTGCCAGCAGTTTGACTAGCGGGAGTTGGGCAGATACGCAGTATTTT.

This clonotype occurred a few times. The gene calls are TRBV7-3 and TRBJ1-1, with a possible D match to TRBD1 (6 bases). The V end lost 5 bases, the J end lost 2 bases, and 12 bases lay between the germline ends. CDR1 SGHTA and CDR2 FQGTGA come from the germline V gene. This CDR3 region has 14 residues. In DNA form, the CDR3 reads TGTGCCAGCAGCCGAGGGACACCTAACACTGAAGCTTTCTTT. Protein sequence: CASSRGTPNTEAFF.

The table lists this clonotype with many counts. The CDR3 sequence is CASRFGQGTNTEAFF. CDR3 bases: TGTGCCAGTAGGTTTGGTCAGGGAACGAACACTGAAGCTTTCTTT. This sequence joins TRBV19 and TRBJ1-1; tentative D call: TRBD1 (5 bases). Looked up from germline, CDR1 is LNHDA and CDR2 is SQIVND (reference sequence). The CDR3 is made up of 15 amino acids. Trimming took off 6 bases at V and 1 base at J, with 15 bases between the two ends.

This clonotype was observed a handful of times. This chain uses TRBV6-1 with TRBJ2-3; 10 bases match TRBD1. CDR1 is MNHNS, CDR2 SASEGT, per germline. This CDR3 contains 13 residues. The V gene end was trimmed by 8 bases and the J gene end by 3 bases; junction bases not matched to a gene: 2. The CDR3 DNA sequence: TGTGCCAGCCCGGGACAGGGGACAGATACGCAGTATTTT. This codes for CASPGQGTDTQYF.

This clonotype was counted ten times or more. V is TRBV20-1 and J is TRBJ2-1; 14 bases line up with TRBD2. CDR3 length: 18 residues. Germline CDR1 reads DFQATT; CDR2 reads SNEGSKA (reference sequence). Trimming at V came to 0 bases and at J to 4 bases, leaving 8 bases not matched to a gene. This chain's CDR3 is CSARDPGLAGVRYNEQFF. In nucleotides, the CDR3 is TGCAGTGCTAGAGACCCGGGACTAGCGGGAGTACGGTACAATGAGCAGTTCTTC.

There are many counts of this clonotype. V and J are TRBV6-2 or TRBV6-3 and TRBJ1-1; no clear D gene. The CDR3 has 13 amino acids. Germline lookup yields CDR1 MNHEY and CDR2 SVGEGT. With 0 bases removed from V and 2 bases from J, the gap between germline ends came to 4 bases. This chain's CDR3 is CASSYSLNTEAFF. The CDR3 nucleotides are TGTGCCAGCAGTTACTCGTTAAACACTGAAGCTTTCTTT.

DNA for the CDR3: TGTGCCAGTAGTATAGTGTTGGCAGGGAGGAATGAGCAGTTCTTC. Amino acid sequence: CASSIVLAGRNEQFF. The rearrangement links TRBV19 to TRBJ2-1; D might be TRBD2 (6 bases). V was cut by 1 base and J by 7 bases, with 14 bases left in between. CDR1 is LNHDA, CDR2 SQIVND, per germline (reference sequence). This CDR3 comprises 15 residues.

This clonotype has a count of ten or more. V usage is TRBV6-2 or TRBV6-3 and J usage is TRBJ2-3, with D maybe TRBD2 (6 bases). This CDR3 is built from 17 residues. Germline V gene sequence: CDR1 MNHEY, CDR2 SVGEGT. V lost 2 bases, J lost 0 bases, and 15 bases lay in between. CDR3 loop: CASSYPQSGDSTDTQYF. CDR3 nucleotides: TGTGCCAGCAGTTACCCCCAGTCGGGAGATAGCACAGATACGCAGTATTTT.

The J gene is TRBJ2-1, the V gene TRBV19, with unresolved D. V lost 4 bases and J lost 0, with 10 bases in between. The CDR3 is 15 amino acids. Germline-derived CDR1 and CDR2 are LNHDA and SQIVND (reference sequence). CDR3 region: CASSRVRSSYNEQFF. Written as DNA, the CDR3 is TGTGCCAGTAGTAGGGTGAGGTCCTCCTACAATGAGCAGTTCTTC.

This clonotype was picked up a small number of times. In DNA form, the CDR3 reads TGTGCCAGCAGCGAATTATGGGGGGAGGGAACTAACACCGGGGAGCTGTTTTTT. Translation gives CASSELWGEGTNTGELFF. This chain links TRBV5-6 with TRBJ2-2; 7 bases fit TRBD2. The germline CDR1 and CDR2 sequences are SGHDT and YYEEEE. CDR3 length: 18 amino acids. Trimming cost V 4 bases and J 2 bases; bases outside gene matches: 14. The variable domain in full, with the rest retrieved from reference TRBV5-6 and TRBJ2-2, is DAGVTQSPTHLIKTRGQQVTLRCSPKSGHDTVSWYQQALGQGPQFIFQYYEEEERQRGNFPDRFSGHQFPNYSSELNVNALLLGDSALYLCASSELWGEGTNTGELFFGEGSRLTVL.

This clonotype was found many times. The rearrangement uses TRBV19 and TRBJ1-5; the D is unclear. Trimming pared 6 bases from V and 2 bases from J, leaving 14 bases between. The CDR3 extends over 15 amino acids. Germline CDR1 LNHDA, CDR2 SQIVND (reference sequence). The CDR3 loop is CASSVKWAGNQPQHF. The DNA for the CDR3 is TGTGCCAGTAGCGTCAAATGGGCGGGCAATCAGCCCCAGCATTTT. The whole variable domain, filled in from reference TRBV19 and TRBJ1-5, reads DGGITQSPKYLFRKEGQNVTLSCEQNLNHDAMYWYRQDPGQGLRLIYYSQIVNDFQKGDIAEGYSVSREKKESFPLTVTSAQKNPTAFYLCASSVKWAGNQPQHFGDGTRLSIL.

The CDR3 DNA sequence: TGTGCCTCACCGGGCGGGTCCCACGAGCAGTACTTC. Residues: CASPGGSHEQYF. V usage is TRBV6-1 and J usage is TRBJ2-7; D may be TRBD2 (5 bases). Germline V gives CDR1 MNHNS, CDR2 SASEGT. The CDR3 is 12 amino acids. The ends were cut back, 11 bases at V and 5 bases at J, with 16 bases in the middle.

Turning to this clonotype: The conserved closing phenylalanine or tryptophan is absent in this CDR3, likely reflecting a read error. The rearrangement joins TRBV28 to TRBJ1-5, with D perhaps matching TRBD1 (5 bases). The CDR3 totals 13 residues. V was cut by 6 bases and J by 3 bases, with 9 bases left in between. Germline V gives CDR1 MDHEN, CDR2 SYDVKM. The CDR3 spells CASSRDLNQPQHS. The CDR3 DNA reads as TGTGCCAGCAGCCGGGACCTCAATCAGCCCCAGCATTCT.

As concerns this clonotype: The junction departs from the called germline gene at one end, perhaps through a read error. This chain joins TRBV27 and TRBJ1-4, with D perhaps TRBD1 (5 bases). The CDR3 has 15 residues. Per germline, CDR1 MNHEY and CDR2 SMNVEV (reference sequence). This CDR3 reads CASSISGRSNEKLFF. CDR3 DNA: TGTGCCAGCAGTATATCAGGGAGGTCTAATGAAAAACTGTTTTTT.